Listed below are T cell receptor beta chains from one sample, sequenced in a study of blood T cell repertoires in COVID-19. The assay was immunoSEQ multiplex PCR, and TCRdb's table has in-frame clones only and misses some. The table lists 180,000 or so clones, less than 85% of them singletons, with 4.4% in the top ten. Sequenced input: PBMCs or T cells enriched from blood (not recorded which). Source of these receptors: a woman aged 45-65 years who had recovered from COVID-19. Both conserved end residues are part of each CDR3. A D gene is named only where the DNA matches it firmly. Clone size appears in some rows only: once, few, many, or a class for an expanded clone.

TRBJ1-2 TRBV10-3 - - CAISESSSPNYGYTF TGTGCCATCAGTGAGTCATCCTCTCCTAACTATGGCTACACCTTC
TRBJ2-5 TRBV27 - - CASSLQTQETQYF TGTGCCAGCAGTTTACAAACTCAAGAGACCCAGTACTTC
TRBJ2-1 TRBV13 - - CASNTQGYTNEQFF TGTGCCAGCAACACACAGGGCTACACGAATGAGCAGTTCTTC
TRBJ1-2 TRBV7-9 - - CASSALAGHLYGYTF TGTGCCAGCAGCGCTTTGGCAGGTCACCTCTATGGCTACACCTTC
TRBJ1-2 TRBV7-9 - - CASSLEARNYGYTF TGTGCCAGCAGCTTAGAAGCCCGAAACTATGGCTACACCTTC
TRBJ1-3 TRBV5-6 - - CASSFRVAGNTIYF TGTGCCAGCAGCTTCAGGGTTGCCGGAAACACCATATATTTT
TRBJ2-1 TRBV5-6 - - CASSIGLAYEQFF TGTGCCAGCAGCATCGGACTGGCGTATGAGCAGTTCTTC
TRBJ1-4 TRBV2 - - CASSEYQGRGSGTNEKLFF TGTGCCAGCAGTGAATATCAGGGGAGAGGATCGGGAACTAATGAAAAACTGTTTTTT
TRBJ1-6 TRBV7-9 - many CASSLEGGGDSPLHF TGTGCCAGCAGCTTAGAGGGCGGAGGGGATTCACCCCTCCACTTT
TRBJ1-1 TRBV5-4 - - CASTSTGNTEAFF TGTGCCAGCACCTCTACGGGGAACACTGAAGCTTTCTTT
TRBJ1-5 TRBV19 - - CASMSRTDSNQPQHF TGTGCCAGTATGTCACGGACAGATAGCAATCAGCCCCAGCATTTT
TRBJ2-6 TRBV5-5 TRBD2 few CASSLTRGGLSGANVLTF TGTGCCAGCAGCTTGACGCGGGGGGGACTCTCTGGGGCCAACGTCCTGACTTTC
TRBJ2-3 TRBV4-2 - - CASSQDLGGVGTDTQYF TGTGCCAGCAGCCAAGATCTTGGCGGGGTAGGCACAGATACGCAGTATTTT
TRBJ1-3 TRBV30 - - CAWERRKSGNTIYF TGTGCCTGGGAGCGGAGGAAGTCAGGAAACACCATATATTTT